This T cell receptor (beta chain) was observed in a study of neurological immune-mediated disorders. Study-wide points: The absence of any CDR3 amino acid sequence shared by expanded clones across subjects suggests that repertoires were private in all groups.

This clonotype occurred many times. The antigen is unknown. By 5'RACE with 10-nucleotide random UMIs, the cDNA was made. TCRdb called the 5' RACE reads again in MiXCR, with one record for every CDR3 protein. The table includes 35,000 or so distinct CDR3 sequences, 12% to 15% detected once. It was from 2 million PBMCs stored at -80 C that the unsorted libraries were obtained. V was clipped by 0 bases and J by 7 bases, with 12 bases between them. The germline CDR1 and CDR2 sequences are MNHNY and SVGAGI (reference sequence). The CDR3 spans 14 residues. Sequenced input: PBMCs. This clonotype originated in a woman aged 45-65 years with HTLV-1-associated myelopathy (HAM/TSP). The rearrangement links TRBV6-6 to TRBJ1-1, with D maybe TRBD1 (5 bases). In nucleotides, the CDR3 is TGTGCCAGCAGTTACTCGGTGCCAGGGTATGAAGCTTTCTTT. Amino acids: CASSYSVPGYEAFF.